Presented here are 16 T cell receptor beta chains from one specimen sequenced in a study of cytomegalovirus exposure and HLA in healthy donors. PCR involved 60 Vbeta and 13 Jbeta primers. The data were produced by immunoSEQ multiplex PCR, yet TCRdb's version contains in-frame clones alone and is incomplete. The sample holds some 91,000 clones, around 77% seen once. Sequencing was done on a sample of PBMCs. Every receptor here comes from a man aged 40-55 years in good health and CMV-seronegative.

The DNA for the CDR3 is TGCGCCAGCAGCCAAGTTATCAGGGATGCCTTCTATGGCTACACCTTC. Protein: CASSQVIRDAFYGYTF. The genes are TRBV4-1 and TRBJ1-2, with D maybe TRBD1 (5 bases). The length of the CDR3 is 16 residues. Germline assignment: CDR1 MGHRA and CDR2 YSYEKL. The V and J ends lost 1 base and 4 bases respectively, with 16 bases between them.

V usage is TRBV6-6 and J usage is TRBJ1-4, with 10 bases that match TRBD1. The CDR3 length is 15 residues. J gave up 8 bases and V 5 bases, and 8 bases lay outside the gene matches. From germline, CDR1 is MNHNY and CDR2 SVGAGI (reference sequence). The DNA of the CDR3 is TGTGCCAGCAGTCGACAGGGGGCGCAGGGGGAAAAACTGTTTTTT. Translated: CASSRQGAQGEKLFF.

The V and J genes are TRBV10-3 and TRBJ2-7, with 7 bases lining up with TRBD1. CDR3 length: 13 amino acids. The junction had 5 bases not matched to a gene; V was cut back by 7 bases and J by 2 bases. Germline-derived CDR1 and CDR2 are ENHRY and SYGVKD. CDR3 nucleotide sequence: TGTGCCATCAACCCGGGACAGACCTACGAGCAGTACTTC. This codes for CAINPGQTYEQYF.

V gene TRBV6-1 combines with J gene TRBJ2-7, with TRBD1 matching over 8 bases. Unmatched junction bases numbered 9, after V lost 7 bases and J lost 1 base. The length of the CDR3 is 15 residues. The V gene's germline CDR1 is MNHNS and CDR2 SASEGT. CDR3 sequence (DNA): TGTGCCAGCACCCTGACAGGGGTCGGGTCCTACGAGCAGTACTTC. It codes for CASTLTGVGSYEQYF.

In this sample, this clone turned up a few times. V and J are TRBV10-2 and TRBJ2-2; no firm D call. The V gene lost 7 bases and the J gene lost 6 bases, with 6 bases spanning the gap. This CDR3 has 11 amino acids. In germline, CDR1 is WSHSY, CDR2 SAAADI. CDR3 nucleotide sequence: TGCGCCAGCACCATTGCCGGGGAGCTGTTTTTT. It encodes CASTIAGELFF.

This rearrangement joins TRBV7-8 to TRBJ2-7; D is perhaps TRBD1 (6 bases). Per the germline V gene, CDR1 is SGHVS and CDR2 is FQNEAQ. The CDR3 totals 15 residues. Trimming removed 5 bases at V and 2 bases at J, with 16 bases between. This chain's CDR3 is CASSVGLQGPYEQYF. The CDR3, as DNA: TGTGCCAGCAGCGTAGGATTACAGGGACCCTACGAGCAGTACTTC.

V usage is TRBV20-1 and J usage is TRBJ2-1; tentative D call: TRBD2 (7 bases). This CDR3 comprises 11 residues. Germline CDR1 and CDR2: DFQATT and SNEGSKA (reference sequence). With 5 bases removed from V and 9 bases from J, the gap between germline ends came to 11 bases. CDR3 residues: CSALGGAEQFF. Written as DNA, the CDR3 is TGCAGTGCTCTGGGGGGGGCTGAGCAGTTCTTC.

The V and J genes are TRBV6-6 and TRBJ2-7, with 7 bases fitting TRBD1. The V segment lost 8 bases and the J segment 6 bases; nucleotides outside the gene matches: 7. The CDR3 totals 12 residues. CDR1 is MNHNY, CDR2 SVGAGI, per germline (reference sequence). As DNA, the CDR3 is TGTGCCAGCTCTATGACAGGGACCGAGCAGTACTTC. It specifies CASSMTGTEQYF.

In its sample, this clone was seen a few times. The chain couples TRBV29-1 to TRBJ1-5; 7 nucleotides agree with TRBD1. Losses at the gene ends were 7 bases for V and 5 bases for J; bases not matched to a gene: 8. The CDR3 is 13 residues long. Per the germline V gene, CDR1 is SQVTM and CDR2 is ANQGSEA. Written as DNA, the CDR3 is TGCAGCGCTCAGACAGGGACGGATCAGCCCCAGCATTTT. Its translation: CSAQTGTDQPQHF.

The chain carries TRBV5-1 and TRBJ2-7; D may be TRBD2 (6 bases). V gave up 0 bases and J gave up 5 bases, with 12 bases separating them. Per the germline V gene, CDR1 is SGHRS and CDR2 is YFSETQ. The CDR3 runs to 14 residues. CDR3 region: CASSLEGPGDEQYF. The CDR3 DNA sequence: TGCGCCAGCAGCTTGGAGGGACCGGGGGACGAGCAGTACTTC. Drawing the rest from reference TRBV5-1 and TRBJ2-7, the complete variable domain is KAGVTQTPRYLIKTRGQQVTLSCSPISGHRSVSWYQQTPGQGLQFLFEYFSETQRNKGNFPGRFSGRQFSNSRSEMNVSTLELGDSALYLCASSLEGPGDEQYFGPGTRLTVT.

This chain links TRBV7-7 with TRBJ2-7; D gene unclear. Per germline, CDR1 SSHAT and CDR2 FNYEAQ (reference sequence). Trimming removed 1 base at V and 3 bases at J, with 7 bases between. The CDR3 contains 13 residues. The CDR3 is CASSLDPGYEQYF. CDR3 nucleotides: TGTGCCAGCAGCTTAGACCCCGGCTACGAGCAGTACTTC.

This chain uses TRBV19 with TRBJ2-1, with D uncertain. V lost 6 bases to trimming and J lost 1 base, with 13 bases between them. CDR3 length: 15 amino acids. Germline V gene data show CDR1 as LNHDA and CDR2 as SQIVND (reference sequence). In nucleotides, the CDR3 is TGTGCCAGTAGCGAAATGAGGATTTCCTACAATGAGCAGTTCTTC. It translates to CASSEMRISYNEQFF.

This clone was seen once. The chain joins TRBV11-2 to TRBJ1-1, with D hard to call. Per the germline V gene, CDR1 is SGHAT and CDR2 is FQNNGV. V lost 3 bases, J lost 1 base, and 12 bases lay in between. The CDR3 has 15 residues. This CDR3 is CASSFFMRANTEAFF. DNA for the CDR3: TGTGCCAGCAGCTTCTTCATGAGGGCGAACACTGAAGCTTTCTTT.

The chain carries TRBV11-2 and TRBJ2-1; tentatively, D is TRBD1 (6 bases). The CDR3 length is 15 residues. Per germline, CDR1 SGHAT and CDR2 FQNNGV. V was trimmed by 5 bases and J by 0 bases, leaving 11 bases between them. CDR3 sequence reads: CASSVGTYSYNEQFF. The CDR3 bases are TGTGCCAGCAGCGTTGGGACATACTCCTACAATGAGCAGTTCTTC.

The chain recombines TRBV5-4 with TRBJ1-6; tentatively, D is TRBD1 (5 bases). Germline loops: CDR1 SGHNT, CDR2 YYREEE (reference sequence). The ends were cut back, 0 bases at V and 5 bases at J, with 12 bases in the middle. The CDR3 covers 16 residues. The CDR3, as DNA: TGTGCCAGCAGCTTGGGTTCGGCGACAGATAATTCACCCCTCCACTTT. It yields the protein CASSLGSATDNSPLHF.

The chain employs TRBV30 and TRBJ1-5; TRBD1 is a possible D gene (6 bases). V lost 0 bases, J lost 1 base, and 16 bases lay in between. The CDR3 spans 17 residues. Germline CDR1 reads GTSNPN; CDR2 reads SVGIG (reference sequence). The CDR3 nucleotides read TGTGCCTGGAGTGTACCTCGGGGGGCGCGAAGCAATCAGCCCCAGCATTTT. This encodes CAWSVPRGARSNQPQHF.